Below, one T cell receptor beta chain is given with its context. This clone appeared once. Its antigen target is currently unknown. No qualities accompany the bases; no much larger clone lies one base away. The sample comes from a study of vaccination effects on CD4 cells after COVID-19 (dated by TCRdb to 2021 to 2024). In terms of the full investigation: The ViraFEST assay stimulated PBMC with viral peptide pools and then used TCR sequencing to identify antigen-specific CD4+ T cell clonotypes by expansion. In both COVID-19 convalescent patients and infection-naive vaccine recipients, the study compared SARS-CoV-2 spike-specific CD4+ TCR repertoires from before mRNA vaccination with those from after it. The full study included around ten COVID-19 convalescent patients and several SARS-CoV-2-naive healthy vaccine recipients. Across the study, the median time from the second dose to post-vaccine sampling was 72 days (range 14 to 241). The Oncomine TCR Beta short-read assay on an Illumina iSeq 100 was used to sequence cultures from other donors in the study. Fewer than 2.5 million PBMC per well were cultured in IMDM with around 5% human AB serum, around 10 IU/ml IL-2 and gentamicin, plus 10 ug/ml peptides. General findings and caveats noted by the study authors: Limitations of the study were the small number of convalescent patients and the absence of early post-infection timepoints. Among healthy vaccine recipients, nearly all vaccine-induced clones were SARS-CoV-2 mono-reactive, and only 1 of 255 was cross-reactive with common cold coronaviruses. Both infection-induced and vaccine-induced clones contracted markedly at late post-vaccination timepoints, which is consistent with waning T cell responses.

V loses 4 bases at its end and J loses 2 bases; junction bases beyond the gene matches: 5. CDR1 and CDR2 were assigned from the germline V gene as MNHEY and SVGAGI. The cysteine opens and the phenylalanine closes a CDR3 of 16 amino acids. Solely the CDR3 DNA is kept, with 48 bases framed from the first base. After about 10 days of culture, CD4+ T cells were isolated with the EasySep CD4+ T cell isolation kit. Participants received two doses of either the BNT162b2 or the mRNA-1273 mRNA SARS-CoV-2 vaccine. Healthy vaccine recipients had no prior SARS-CoV-2 infection, confirmed by negative nucleocapsid antibodies before and after vaccination. On days 3 and 7, half of the culture medium was replaced with fresh IL-2-containing medium. Each peptide stimulation condition was cultured in triplicate wells unless otherwise noted. Using Ficoll-Paque Plus gradient centrifugation, PBMC were separated from whole blood and then either used fresh or cryopreserved at -140C. Genomic DNA was extracted from cultured CD4+ T cells with the QIAamp micro DNA kit.

The receptor library was made with the immunoSEQ multiplex PCR assay. DNA from the cultured and isolated CD4+ T cells underwent TCR beta CDR3 sequencing. The study's processing was this. Non-productive TCR sequences were removed, reads were trimmed to the CDR3 region, and CDR3s of at least 7 amino acids were retained. Antigen-specific clonotypes were identified using the MANAFEST web app by comparison of expansion in peptide wells against reference cultures. To count as positive, a clone had to show expansion at FDR<0.05 compared with the reference and with all other wells, an odds ratio above 5, and a frequency above 0.1% in two replicate wells. Cross-reactive clonotypes were defined as significantly expanded in SARS-CoV-2 spike wells and in at least one common cold coronavirus spike condition. CDR3 similarity was assessed by Levenshtein distance using the stringdist R package, and unrooted trees were constructed with ape in R 3.6.1. Held by TCRdb, this immuneACCESS table contains in-frame sequences only and omits some clones. Under half of the omission traces to an unresolved V gene where checked; the cause of the rest is unknown. V, J and clone size reflect that table, while D and trimming were determined from the DNA. Counted in this sample were just under 75,000 clones; roughly four fifths of them appeared once. In total, the top ten clones hold more than 2% of the sample.

The source is a human donor who received a COVID-19 vaccine. Sequencing used CD4+ T cells from PBMCs cultured without peptide, obtained after COVID-19 vaccination. The sequence joins TRBV6-5 to TRBJ2-1; 10 bases in the middle match TRBD2. The nucleotide sequence is TGTGCCAGCAGTTCGCTAGCGGGGGCACCCTACAATGAGCAGTTCTTC. This is translated as CASSSLAGAPYNEQFF.